The T cell receptor (beta chain) described here comes from a study of technical replicates of blood from several donors. This CDR3 spans 17 amino acids. The assay was immunoSEQ multiplex PCR, and TCRdb's table has in-frame clones only and misses some. The table records 70,000 or so clones, about 92% of them present only once. The clonotype was recovered from a human donor in good health. The V gene is TRBV21-1, the J gene TRBJ1-1; TRBD1 was called by the table and not checked on the DNA. TRBV21-1 is annotated as a pseudogene. Sequencing used T cells isolated from PBMCs. CDR3 amino acids: CASSKSRDRDPDTEAFF. CDR3 DNA sequence: TGTGCCAGCAGCAAATCCCGGGACAGGGACCCCGACACTGAAGCTTTCTTT.